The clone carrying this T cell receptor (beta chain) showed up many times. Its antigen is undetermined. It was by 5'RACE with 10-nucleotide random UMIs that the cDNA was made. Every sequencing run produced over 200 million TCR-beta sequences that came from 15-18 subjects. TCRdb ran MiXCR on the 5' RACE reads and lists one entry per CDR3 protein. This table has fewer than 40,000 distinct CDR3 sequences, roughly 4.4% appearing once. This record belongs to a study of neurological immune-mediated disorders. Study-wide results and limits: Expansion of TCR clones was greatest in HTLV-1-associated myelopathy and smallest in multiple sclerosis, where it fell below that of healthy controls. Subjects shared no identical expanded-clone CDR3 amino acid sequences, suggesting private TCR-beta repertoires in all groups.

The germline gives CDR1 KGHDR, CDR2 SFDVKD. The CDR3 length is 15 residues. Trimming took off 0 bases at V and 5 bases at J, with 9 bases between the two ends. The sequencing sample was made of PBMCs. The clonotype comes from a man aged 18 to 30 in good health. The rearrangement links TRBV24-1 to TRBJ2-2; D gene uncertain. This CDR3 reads CATSDLGFGTGELFF. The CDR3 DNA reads TGTGCCACCAGTGATTTGGGCTTTGGGACCGGGGAGCTGTTTTTT.